In this sample, the clone carrying this T cell receptor (beta chain) turned up a few times. Per the original data handling: From reference gene primer amplification, estimates of nucleated cell counts were derived. Assay used: immunoSEQ multiplex PCR; TCRdb lists only in-frame clones, some missing. That table is the source of V, J and clone size, and D and trimming were worked out from the DNA. The data contain about 43,000 clones, about nine tenths of them seen just once; the ten biggest clones take up 9.2%. The data originate from a study of blood T cell repertoires in COVID-19. Whole-study context: COVID-19 samples collected from the United States, Italy and Spain covered acute and convalescent phases. Sources were T cells, B-cell-depleted T cells, or PBMCs; the material itself was cDNA or gDNA.

Trimming took 6 bases from V and 5 from J, leaving 7 bases between them. Per the germline V gene, CDR1 is SNHLY and CDR2 is FYNNEI. This CDR3 has 11 amino acids. The TCR was taken from a human donor in a cohort sampled during active COVID-19. The rearrangement uses TRBV2 and TRBJ1-1; D uncertain. Sequencing was performed on peripheral blood. The CDR3 DNA follows: TGTGCCAGCAGCGAGGGTACTGAAGCTTTCTTT. Amino acid sequence: CASSEGTEAFF.